These 12 T cell receptor beta chains were all obtained from the same sample, sequenced in a study of T cell responses to AZD1222 COVID-19 vaccine. Some clones are missing from TCRdb's copy, which holds only in-frame ones; the method was immunoSEQ multiplex PCR. Of roughly 50,000 clones detected, more than 70% appear once; the ten largest clones hold roughly 2%. This sample comprised peripheral blood, obtained on day 0 of AZD1222 vaccination. The receptor set was obtained from an adult in good health.

This clone was seen a single time. The CDR3 coding sequence is TGTGCCTCGTCCCAGGGAAGGTTGCCCCAGCATTTT. Its protein product is CASSQGRLPQHF. This sequence joins TRBV30 and TRBJ1-5; a weak D match, TRBD1 (5 bases). The CDR3 contains 12 residues. Germline lookup yields CDR1 GTSNPN and CDR2 SVGIG (reference sequence). V lost 7 bases and J 9 bases, leaving 16 bases between the germline ends.

The chain carries TRBV5-1 and TRBJ2-2; the match to TRBD1 covers 7 bases. This CDR3 comprises 17 residues. The V gene end was trimmed by 5 bases and the J gene end by 0 bases; junction bases not matched to a gene: 10. Germline assignment: CDR1 SGHRS and CDR2 YFSETQ. The CDR3 protein is CASSPSPGQSNTGELFF. Here the CDR3 DNA reads TGCGCCAGCAGTCCTTCACCGGGACAGTCGAACACCGGGGAGCTGTTTTTT.

This clone has just one count. The chain employs TRBV18 and TRBJ1-1, with D possibly being TRBD1 (6 bases). This CDR3 has 16 amino acids. Germline CDR1 and CDR2: KGHSH and LQKENI. The ends were cut back, 3 bases at V and 4 bases at J, with 18 bases in the middle. The CDR3 spells CASSPYDRTMGTEAFF. DNA of the CDR3: TGTGCCAGCTCACCTTACGACAGGACCATGGGCACTGAAGCTTTCTTT.

The chain uses TRBV5-1 and TRBJ1-2; D perhaps matches TRBD1 (5 bases). This CDR3 has 14 amino acids. V was pared by 4 bases and J by 8 bases, with 18 bases between. CDR1 is SGHRS and CDR2 is YFSETQ in the germline V gene. In nucleotides, the CDR3 is TGCGCCAGCAGCCTGGAGGGGACCAATGCGGGCTACACCTTC. Translation gives CASSLEGTNAGYTF.

V is TRBV6-5 and J is TRBJ2-2; D uncertain. In germline, CDR1 is MNHEY, CDR2 SVGAGI. CDR3 length: 14 residues. Trimming pared 5 bases from V and 6 bases from J, leaving 13 bases between. The CDR3 is CASSLGTSPGELFF. In nucleotides, the CDR3 is TGTGCCAGCAGTCTCGGAACGTCCCCCGGGGAGCTGTTTTTT.

The CDR3: CASRVGQGREDGYTF. CDR3 DNA: TGCGCCAGCAGAGTTGGACAGGGACGGGAGGATGGCTACACCTTC. The chain couples TRBV5-1 to TRBJ1-2; 8 bases fit TRBD1. Germline V gene data show CDR1 as SGHRS and CDR2 as YFSETQ. The CDR3 has 15 amino acids. The trim removed 5 bases at V and 6 bases at J, leaving 12 bases unmatched.

The chain is built from TRBV28 and TRBJ1-5; D gene ambiguous. V dropped 3 bases and J dropped 6 bases, with 12 bases sitting between them. Looked up from germline, CDR1 is MDHEN and CDR2 is SYDVKM. This CDR3 has 14 residues. For the CDR3, the DNA is TGTGCCAGCAGTTTCACAAATCGCATTCAGCCCCAGCATTTT. This sequence encodes CASSFTNRIQPQHF. The complete variable domain, with remaining parts taken from reference TRBV28 and TRBJ1-5, reads DVKVTQSSRYLVKRTGEKVFLECVQDMDHENMFWYRQDPGLGLRLIYFSYDVKMKEKGDIPEGYSVSREKKERFSLILESASTNQTSMYLCASSFTNRIQPQHFGDGTRLSIL.

The chain recombines TRBV11-2 with TRBJ1-2; D is uncertain. V lost 2 bases and J lost 7, with 14 bases in between. The germline gives CDR1 SGHAT, CDR2 FQNNGV. CDR3 length: 14 residues. The CDR3 DNA is TGTGCCAGCAGCTTAACGGAGGGCGCGGGTGGCTACACCTTC. It is translated as CASSLTEGAGGYTF.

This clone has a single count. The CDR3 bases are TGTGCCAGCAGCTTATCCGAAAATTCACCCCTCCACTTT. Translating gives CASSLSENSPLHF. The chain recombines TRBV7-3 with TRBJ1-6; D is ambiguous. CDR3 length equals 13 residues. Germline lookup yields CDR1 SGHTA and CDR2 FQGTGA. Trimming took off 2 bases at V and 7 bases at J, with 6 bases between the two ends.

The chain joins TRBV11-3 to TRBJ2-7; 7 positions match TRBD1. This CDR3 contains 14 residues. Germline CDR1 and CDR2: SGHNT and YENEEA. With V trimmed by 2 bases and J by 6 bases, 7 bases remained unmatched. The CDR3 DNA sequence: TGTGCCAGCAGCTTATTGCCAGGGGGATCCGAGCAGTACTTC. Translated: CASSLLPGGSEQYF.

The chain employs TRBV27 and TRBJ2-7, with 9 bases aligning to TRBD1. The CDR3 contains 12 residues. Unmatched junction bases numbered 5, after V lost 5 bases and J lost 9 bases. Germline-derived CDR1 and CDR2 are MNHEY and SMNVEV (reference sequence). The DNA for the CDR3 is TGTGCCAGCAGTCGACAGGGGGATGTGCAGTACTTC. This gives the protein CASSRQGDVQYF.

The genes are TRBV6-6 and TRBJ1-5; 7 bases are a match to TRBD1. The length of the CDR3 is 16 residues. The V segment lost 5 bases and the J segment 4 bases; nucleotides outside the gene matches: 11. CDR1 MNHNY and CDR2 SVGAGI come from the germline V gene (reference sequence). The CDR3 region is CASSTRQGRWNQPQHF. Here the CDR3 DNA reads TGTGCCAGCAGTACCCGACAGGGACGGTGGAATCAGCCCCAGCATTTT.